The sequence of this T cell receptor (beta chain) was determined in a study of CD8 T cells in ankylosing spondylitis. Study-wide results and limits: From matched ankylosing spondylitis synovial fluid, disease-linked clones were reportedly recovered at significantly enriched levels. Earlier studies detected some motif variants in reactive arthritis synovial fluid and blood. The disease-linked clones had a CD8+ phenotype and low blood frequencies. Blood from ankylosing spondylitis patients appeared to carry a characteristic roughly 8-variant TCR beta motif.

The TCR beta libraries were generated through quantitative 5'-RACE incorporating molecular barcodes. Each CDR3 protein is one row after TCRdb ran MiXCR on the 5' RACE reads. The top ten clones hold approximately 1% of a sample with fewer than 450,000 distinct CDR3 sequences, over 15% of them seen once. The CDR3 contains 15 residues. V was clipped by 3 bases and J by 4 bases; unmatched bases: 2. This clonotype has at least ten counts. Its target is unknown. Material: blood, either unsorted or a sorted T cell fraction (not recorded which). V usage is TRBV12-3 or TRBV12-4 and J usage is TRBJ2-2, with 10 nucleotides matching TRBD2. The origin of this receptor is a male donor with ankylosing spondylitis. The CDR3 loop reads CASSFPSGGTGELFF. In nucleotides, the CDR3 is TGTGCCAGCAGTTTCCCTAGCGGGGGCACCGGGGAGCTGTTTTTT.